These 14 T cell receptor beta chains were sequenced from one sample in a study of cytomegalovirus exposure and HLA in healthy donors. 13 Jbeta primers and 60 Vbeta primers were used for the PCR. Here immunoSEQ multiplex PCR was the method, and the copy in TCRdb shows in-frame clones only, minus some. The repertoire holds tens of thousands of clones, with about 69% as singletons. Sequencing used PBMCs. These receptors were taken from a man younger than 40 in good health and CMV-seropositive.

The chain recombines TRBV28 with TRBJ2-7, with D perhaps matching TRBD2 (6 bases). The ends were cut back, 2 bases at V and 0 bases at J, with 11 bases in the middle. The CDR3 has 15 residues. In germline, CDR1 is MDHEN, CDR2 SYDVKM. This chain's CDR3 is CASSLGGGFSYEQYF. The CDR3 DNA follows: TGTGCCAGCAGTTTAGGCGGAGGGTTCTCCTACGAGCAGTACTTC.

A few counts support this clone. The chain combines TRBV29-1 with TRBJ1-5; TRBD1 aligns across 8 bases. The CDR3 covers 13 residues. V shed 1 base, J shed 5 bases, and the junction held 1 base outside the gene matches. Germline CDR1 is SQVTM and CDR2 is ANQGSEA. The CDR3 nucleotides are TGCAGCGTTGAAGTGGACAGGGATCAGCCCCAGCATTTT. Translating it yields CSVEVDRDQPQHF.

This chain uses TRBV7-2 with TRBJ2-1; possible D gene TRBD2, 7 bases. Germline V gene sequence: CDR1 SGHTA, CDR2 FQGNSA. CDR3 length: 18 amino acids. The ends were cut back, 2 bases at V and 0 bases at J, with 17 bases in the middle. The CDR3 DNA is TGTGCCAGCAGCTTAACCCCGGCGGGGGCAAGCTCCTACAATGAGCAGTTCTTC. Translation gives CASSLTPAGASSYNEQFF.

The V call is TRBV18, the J call TRBJ2-3; 10 positions agree with TRBD2. Germline assignment: CDR1 KGHSH and CDR2 LQKENI. V shed 5 bases and J 4 bases; nucleotides not matched to a gene: 6. The CDR3 runs to 15 residues. CDR3 nucleotide sequence: TGTGCCAGCTCATCAAGCGGGGGGGGCGCAGATACGCAGTATTTT. Encoded protein: CASSSSGGGADTQYF.

This sequence joins TRBV4-3 and TRBJ1-1; D is unclear. CDR3 size: 15 residues. The germline CDR1 and CDR2 sequences are LGHNA and YSLEER. Trimming took off 3 bases at V and 8 bases at J, with 19 bases between the two ends. Here the CDR3 reads CASSHDQKEPLEAFF. In nucleotides, the CDR3 is TGCGCCAGCAGCCACGATCAGAAGGAGCCGCTAGAAGCTTTCTTT.

The chain combines TRBV19 with TRBJ2-1; 12 bases map to TRBD2. CDR1 and CDR2 from the germline V gene are LNHDA and SQIVND (reference sequence). V was pared by 6 bases and J by 0 bases, with 15 bases of the junction left unmatched. CDR3 length: 20 amino acids. The CDR3 nucleotides are TGTGCCAGTAGCCCTAGGGCTAGCGGGGGGGTTGGCAGCTCCTACAATGAGCAGTTCTTC. It codes for CASSPRASGGVGSSYNEQFF.

The chain links TRBV5-1 to TRBJ2-3, with 9 bases fitting TRBD2. Trimming removed 0 bases from V and 0 bases from J; junction bases left unmatched: 8. The CDR3 loop spans 18 amino acids. Germline CDR1 is SGHRS and CDR2 is YFSETQ. The CDR3 coding sequence is TGCGCCAGCAGCTTGGCCCCCGTAGCGGGGGTTAGCACAGATACGCAGTATTTT. Encoded protein: CASSLAPVAGVSTDTQYF.

The chain links TRBV30 to TRBJ2-7, with TRBD1 identical over 11 bases. Germline V lookup: CDR1 GTSNPN, CDR2 SVGIG (reference sequence). This CDR3 has 12 residues. V was clipped by 3 bases and J by 9 bases; unmatched bases: 4. The CDR3 reads CAWSRDRGLQYF. The CDR3 DNA reads TGTGCCTGGAGCCGGGACAGGGGGTTGCAGTACTTC.

The chain has TRBV29-1 and TRBJ2-7, with TRBD1 matching over 7 bases. Germline-derived CDR1 and CDR2 are SQVTM and ANQGSEA. The CDR3 consists of 13 residues. With 3 bases clipped from V and 5 bases from J, the junction kept 7 bases outside the gene matches. The CDR3 nucleotides are TGCAGCGTTGAGAACAGGGGATCCCACGAGCAGTACTTC. This encodes CSVENRGSHEQYF.

This chain connects TRBV5-1 to TRBJ2-7; a possible D gene is TRBD1 (7 bases). In germline, CDR1 is SGHRS, CDR2 YFSETQ. CDR3 length: 13 residues. V was shortened by 3 bases and J by 6 bases, with 13 bases between the two germline ends. The CDR3 here is CASSSPGGGEQYF. For the CDR3, the DNA is TGCGCCAGCAGCTCCCCAGGGGGAGGCGAGCAGTACTTC.

V and J are TRBV27 and TRBJ1-5, with a tentative D call TRBD1 (6 bases). The CDR3 has 15 amino acids. Germline V lookup: CDR1 MNHEY, CDR2 SMNVEV (reference sequence). Trimming stripped 3 bases from V and 6 bases from J, with 15 bases between. CDR3 in amino acids: CASSLGQGQGQPQHF. DNA of the CDR3: TGTGCCAGCAGTTTGGGGCAGGGGCAGGGTCAGCCCCAGCATTTT.

The chain uses TRBV4-2 and TRBJ2-3; D gene uncertain. Between the trimmed V and J ends, which lost 4 bases and 4 bases, there was a span of 18 bases. Germline loops: CDR1 LGHNA, CDR2 YNFKEQ. This CDR3 spans 16 amino acids. CDR3 coding DNA: TGTGCCAGCAGCCCGAATCAGGTAATGAAGGCAGATACGCAGTATTTT. Its protein is CASSPNQVMKADTQYF.

The table lists this clone with a few counts. The chain is built from TRBV29-1 and TRBJ2-4; perhaps TRBD2 as D (5 bases). Germline CDR1 and CDR2: SQVTM and ANQGSEA. This CDR3 has 16 amino acids. With 3 bases removed from V and 0 bases from J, the gap between germline ends came to 15 bases. CDR3: CSVDSIRRLAKNIQYF. In nucleotides, the CDR3 is TGCAGCGTTGATAGTATTCGGAGGTTAGCCAAAAACATTCAGTACTTC.

V and J are TRBV5-4 and TRBJ2-5; D not certain. This CDR3 has 11 amino acids. Per the germline V gene, CDR1 is SGHNT and CDR2 is YYREEE (reference sequence). The V end was cut by 4 bases, the J end by 2 bases, with 3 bases between. The CDR3 DNA reads as TGTGCCAGCAGCCAACAAGAGACCCAGTACTTC. Amino acids: CASSQQETQYF. Complete variable domain (other parts from reference TRBV5-4 and TRBJ2-5): ETGVTQSPTHLIKTRGQQVTLRCSSQSGHNTVSWYQQALGQGPQFIFQYYREEENGRGNFPPRFSGLQFPNYSSELNVNALELDDSALYLCASSQQETQYFGPGTRLLVL.